This note documents a single TCR beta chain sequence. CDR3 length: 14 amino acids. Generation of TCR beta cDNA was performed by 5'RACE template switching incorporating UMIs. TCRdb reprocessed the 5' RACE reads, keeping one entry per CDR3 protein, no DNA. The sample's table shows approximately 380,000 distinct CDR3 sequences. These data come from a study of T cells expressing NK-cell markers. Study details: Beta-chain profiling covered CD3+CD56+NKG2C+, CD3+CD56+NKG2C- and CD3+CD56-NKG2C+ sorted subsets. Most of the eight sequenced donors were HCMV-seropositive; one was seronegative.

The origin of this receptor is a man aged 18-70 years in good health. The chain links TRBV12-3 or TRBV12-4 to TRBJ1-1; TCRdb selects TRBD1, and the lack of DNA leaves this call unchecked. Sample: blood T cells: a sorted CD56 or NKG2C T cell subset, CD4+ or CD8+ T cells, or bulk PBMC T cells (not recorded which). The CDR3 loop reads CASVFSRTGVEAFF.